This T cell receptor beta chain is from a study of T cell repertoires in cytomegalovirus infection. In TCRdb, the reads were re-called with MiXCR into one record per CDR3 protein. Of under 800,000 distinct CDR3 sequences in the sample, 20% to 30% are singletons; the top ten hold 7% to 9%. The CDR3 spans 14 residues. Trimming pared 6 bases from V and 0 bases from J, leaving 12 bases between. CDR1 SGHTA and CDR2 FQGNSA come from the germline V gene. This clonotype was counted ten times or more. The clonotype comes from a human donor in good health (CMV status not recorded). Some clones in this sample may be carry-over from other donors' samples. Sequencing was done on a sample of CD8+ T cells from PBMCs. The chain combines TRBV7-2 with TRBJ2-7; D is unresolved. CDR3 region: CASRVGSSSYEQYF. The CDR3 DNA reads TGTGCCAGCAGAGTGGGCAGTAGCTCCTACGAGCAGTACTTC. The complete variable domain, with remaining parts taken from reference TRBV7-2 and TRBJ2-7, reads GAGVSQSPSNKVTEKGKDVELRCDPISGHTALYWYRQSLGQGLEFLIYFQGNSAPDKSGLPSDRFSAERTGGSVSTLTIQRTQQEDSAVYLCASRVGSSSYEQYFGPGTRLTVT.